This T cell receptor beta chain was found in a study of blood T cell repertoires in COVID-19. About the study: The cDNA or gDNA used as material had been derived from T cells, B-cell-depleted T cells, or PBMCs.

Trimming left V 4 bases short and J 0 bases short, with 10 bases between. The germline gives CDR1 DFQATT, CDR2 SNEGSKA (reference sequence). CDR3 size: 14 residues. The data were produced by immunoSEQ multiplex PCR, yet TCRdb's version contains in-frame clones alone and is incomplete. Here the sample spans some 300,000 clones, roughly 90% being singletons. Recovery meant two consecutive negative NP/OP PCR tests, professional clearance, or resolved symptoms. The chain links TRBV20-1 to TRBJ1-3; D remains ambiguous. Sequenced input: PBMCs or T cells enriched from blood (not recorded which). This clonotype was sampled from a woman aged 30 to 39 who had recovered from COVID-19. CDR3 DNA sequence: TGCAGTGCTAATGACGTAGCCTCTGGAAACACCATATATTTT. It translates to CSANDVASGNTIYF.